A selection of T cell receptor beta chains follows, all from one sample in a study of cytomegalovirus exposure and HLA in healthy donors. The method was immunoSEQ multiplex PCR; TCRdb's version includes in-frame clones alone and lacks a portion of them. This table has about 40,000 clones, around 58% appearing once. The specimen sequenced was PBMCs. Receptors originate from a man between 60 and 75 years old in good health and CMV-seropositive. The CDR3 runs from the conserved cysteine through the conserved F or W. A D gene is named only where the DNA matches it firmly. Clone size is shown for a subset of rows, as once, few, many or a class of expanded clone.

TRBD2	TRBV29-1	-	14	TRBJ2-3	CSPKTSGNTDTQYF	TGCAGCCCTAAGACTAGCGGCAACACAGATACGCAGTATTTT
TRBD1	TRBV9	-	14	TRBJ2-7	CASSVGTGVDEQYF	TGTGCCAGCAGCGTAGGGACAGGGGTTGACGAGCAGTACTTC
TRBD1	TRBV6-5	-	14	TRBJ2-7	CASSYGDRVGEQYF	TGTGCCAGCAGTTACGGGGACAGGGTCGGGGAGCAGTACTTC
-	TRBV7-2	once	16	TRBJ2-5	CASSPGGWGGQETQYF	TGTGCCAGCAGCCCCGGGGGTTGGGGAGGCCAAGAGACCCAGTACTTC
-	TRBV12-2	-	16	TRBJ2-3	CASRWEGREREGTQYF	TGTGCAAGTCGCTGGGAGGGACGGGAGCGAGAAGGAACGCAGTATTTT
-	TRBV6-1	few	16	TRBJ2-7	CASSDHGRKNFYEQYF	TGTGCCAGCAGTGACCATGGCAGGAAAAATTTCTACGAGCAGTACTTC
TRBD2	TRBV11-2	-	13	TRBJ2-7	CASSRDYYSEQYF	TGTGCCAGCAGCCGGGACTACTATAGCGAGCAGTACTTC
TRBD2	TRBV10-3	once	13	TRBJ2-1	CAISESTGGSRFF	TGTGCCATCAGTGAGTCGACGGGCGGGAGTCGGTTCTTC
TRBD2	TRBV7-3	-	17	TRBJ2-3	CASSSDLIAGNTDTQYF	TGTGCCAGCAGCTCGGACCTCATAGCGGGGAACACAGATACGCAGTATTTT
TRBD1	TRBV7-2	-	17	TRBJ1-4	CASSLSYRGSTNEKLFF	TGTGCCAGCAGCTTATCGTACAGGGGTAGCACTAATGAAAAACTGTTTTTT
TRBD1	TRBV6-5	-	14	TRBJ2-7	CASSFGTGPYEQYF	TGTGCCAGCAGTTTCGGGACAGGGCCCTACGAGCAGTACTTC
-	TRBV10-3	few	13	TRBJ2-1	CAISEPRRVEQFF	TGTGCCATCAGTGAGCCCCGGCGGGTGGAGCAGTTCTTC
-	TRBV7-9	few	12	TRBJ2-5	CASSLRAETQYF	TGTGCCAGCAGCCTCAGGGCAGAGACCCAGTACTTC
-	TRBV19	few	15	TRBJ1-1	CASSIGGTMNTEAFF	TGTGCCAGTAGTATTGGGGGGACTATGAACACTGAAGCTTTCTTT
-	TRBV29-1	-	14	TRBJ2-5	CSVEDRRVRETQYF	TGCAGCGTTGAAGATAGGAGGGTCCGGGAGACCCAGTACTTC
-	TRBV7-9	few	14	TRBJ2-5	CASSLGHLQETQYF	TGTGCCAGCAGCTTAGGGCACCTCCAAGAGACCCAGTACTTC
TRBD2	TRBV7-8	few	15	TRBJ2-1	CASSPFAGAYNEQFF	TGTGCCAGCAGCCCCTTCGCGGGAGCCTACAATGAGCAGTTCTTC
-	TRBV7-8	-	13	TRBJ2-2	CASSSSSPGELFF	TGTGCCAGCAGCTCCAGTTCCCCCGGGGAGCTGTTTTTT
TRBD2	TRBV9	-	15	TRBJ2-3	CASSHSGRPTDTQYF	TGTGCCAGCAGCCATAGCGGGAGGCCCACAGATACGCAGTATTTT
-	TRBV7-6	-	13	TRBJ2-1	CASSLSRGNEQFF	TGTGCCAGCAGCTTATCTAGGGGCAATGAGCAGTTCTTC
-	TRBV21-1	-	14	TRBJ2-7	CASSSDRCGYEQYF	TGTGCCAGCAGCAGTGACAGGTGTGGTTACGAGCAGTACTTC
-	TRBV5-5	medium-sized	14	TRBJ2-2	CASRPDWVTGELFF	TGTGCCAGCAGACCGGACTGGGTCACCGGGGAGCTGTTTTTT
TRBD2	TRBV5-1	-	18	TRBJ2-3	CASSLEGGLAGVPDTQYF	TGCGCCAGCAGCTTGGAGGGCGGATTAGCGGGAGTTCCAGATACGCAGTATTTT
TRBD2	TRBV4-1	-	16	TRBJ2-7	CASSHLTSGRYYEQYF	TGCGCCAGCAGCCATCTAACTAGCGGGAGGTACTACGAGCAGTACTTC
-	TRBV11-2	-	14	TRBJ2-7	CASSLDEGSYEQYF	TGTGCCAGCAGCTTAGACGAAGGGAGTTACGAGCAGTACTTC
TRBD1	TRBV5-5	-	14	TRBJ2-2	CASSWDRNTGELFF	TGTGCCAGCAGCTGGGACAGAAACACCGGGGAGCTGTTTTTT
-	TRBV20-1	-	11	TRBJ2-7	CSAGLLWEQYF	TGCAGTGCTGGCCTTTTGTGGGAGCAGTACTTC
-	TRBV6-5	few	15	TRBJ1-1	CASRREGTVNTEAFF	TGTGCCAGCAGGCGGGAGGGGACGGTGAACACTGAAGCTTTCTTT
TRBD1	TRBV7-9	-	15	TRBJ2-7	CASSYQTGAGYEQYF	TGTGCCAGCAGTTACCAGACAGGGGCAGGCTACGAGCAGTACTTC
TRBD1	TRBV4-3	-	17	TRBJ2-7	CASSQERQGRGSYEQYF	TGCGCCAGCAGCCAAGAAAGACAGGGGCGGGGCTCCTACGAGCAGTACTTC
TRBD2	TRBV7-9	-	17	TRBJ2-7	CASTDGLAGGSSYEQYF	TGTGCCAGCACCGACGGGCTAGCGGGAGGGAGCTCCTACGAGCAGTACTTC
-	TRBV6-1	-	17	TRBJ1-4	CASSEGYGSTTNEKLFF	TGTGCCAGCAGTGAAGGCTACGGGTCGACAACTAATGAAAAACTGTTTTTT
-	TRBV11-2	-	13	TRBJ2-7	CASSLDRNYEQYF	TGTGCCAGCAGCTTAGACAGGAACTACGAGCAGTACTTC
TRBD1	TRBV7-8	-	15	TRBJ2-2	CASSLNRGSTGELFF	TGTGCCAGCAGCCTCAACAGGGGTTCCACCGGGGAGCTGTTTTTT
-	TRBV7-6	-	12	TRBJ1-4	CASSLDGEKLFF	TGTGCCAGCAGCTTAGACGGGGAAAAACTGTTTTTT
TRBD1	TRBV5-1	once	18	TRBJ1-1	CASSIWTGTGTLNTEAFF	TGCGCCAGCAGCATTTGGACCGGGACAGGGACCCTGAACACTGAAGCTTTCTTT
TRBD1	TRBV11-1	-	15	TRBJ2-2	CASSPGQTNTGELFF	TGTGCCAGCAGCCCGGGACAGACGAACACCGGGGAGCTGTTTTTT
-	TRBV5-1	-	14	TRBJ2-3	CASSLGAGMYTQYF	TGCGCCAGCAGCTTGGGGGCAGGGATGTATACGCAGTATTTT
-	TRBV9	-	15	TRBJ1-2	CASSPHSVQARGYTF	TGTGCCAGCAGCCCCCATTCGGTCCAGGCAAGGGGCTACACCTTC
TRBD1	TRBV5-1	few	14	TRBJ2-2	CASSLGQYTGELFF	TGCGCCAGCAGCCTGGGACAGTACACCGGGGAGCTGTTTTTT
TRBD1	TRBV7-2	few	14	TRBJ2-7	CASSLEAGGYEQYF	TGTGCCAGCAGCTTAGAGGCAGGGGGCTACGAGCAGTACTTC
-	TRBV7-2	-	14	TRBJ2-3	CASSLLRHTDTQYF	TGTGCCAGCAGCTTATTGCGGCACACAGATACGCAGTATTTT
-	TRBV30	-	13	TRBJ1-1	CAWTRQTNTEAFF	TGTGCCTGGACCCGACAGACGAACACTGAAGCTTTCTTT
-	TRBV4-2	-	13	TRBJ2-3	CASSATPRDTQYF	TGTGCCAGCAGCGCCACCCCCAGAGATACGCAGTATTTT
TRBD1	TRBV5-1	few	13	TRBJ1-2	CASSIDRGDGYTF	TGCGCCAGCAGCATCGACAGGGGTGATGGCTACACCTTC
TRBD2	TRBV29-1	few	16	TRBJ2-5	CSVDGLAGGGEETQYF	TGCAGCGTTGATGGGCTAGCGGGAGGAGGGGAAGAGACCCAGTACTTC